The 2 T cell receptor beta chains presented below share a single source sample, sequenced in a study of blood T cell repertoires in COVID-19. Libraries were prepared by immunoSEQ multiplex PCR; TCRdb keeps only in-frame clonotypes and omits some of them. The sample shows hundreds of thousands of clones, about 91% of them seen only once. The material sequenced was PBMCs or T cells enriched from blood (not recorded which). These receptors originate from a woman in her forties who had recovered from COVID-19.

The chain recombines TRBV9 with TRBJ2-2; D unresolved. The V and J ends lost 2 bases and 1 base respectively, with 6 bases between them. The CDR3 is made up of 14 amino acids. Germline CDR1 is SGDLS and CDR2 is YYNGEE. DNA of the CDR3: TGTGCCAGCAGCGTCGGAGTGAACACCGGGGAGCTGTTTTTT. It codes for CASSVGVNTGELFF.

The chain has TRBV4-1 and TRBJ1-3; the D gene is possibly TRBD1 (5 bases). V was cut by 1 base and J by 4 bases, with 11 bases left in between. CDR1 and CDR2 from the germline V gene are MGHRA and YSYEKL. This CDR3 region has 15 residues. This CDR3 reads CASSQVGQGGNTIYF. The CDR3 DNA follows: TGCGCCAGCAGCCAAGTAGGGCAGGGAGGAAACACCATATATTTT.